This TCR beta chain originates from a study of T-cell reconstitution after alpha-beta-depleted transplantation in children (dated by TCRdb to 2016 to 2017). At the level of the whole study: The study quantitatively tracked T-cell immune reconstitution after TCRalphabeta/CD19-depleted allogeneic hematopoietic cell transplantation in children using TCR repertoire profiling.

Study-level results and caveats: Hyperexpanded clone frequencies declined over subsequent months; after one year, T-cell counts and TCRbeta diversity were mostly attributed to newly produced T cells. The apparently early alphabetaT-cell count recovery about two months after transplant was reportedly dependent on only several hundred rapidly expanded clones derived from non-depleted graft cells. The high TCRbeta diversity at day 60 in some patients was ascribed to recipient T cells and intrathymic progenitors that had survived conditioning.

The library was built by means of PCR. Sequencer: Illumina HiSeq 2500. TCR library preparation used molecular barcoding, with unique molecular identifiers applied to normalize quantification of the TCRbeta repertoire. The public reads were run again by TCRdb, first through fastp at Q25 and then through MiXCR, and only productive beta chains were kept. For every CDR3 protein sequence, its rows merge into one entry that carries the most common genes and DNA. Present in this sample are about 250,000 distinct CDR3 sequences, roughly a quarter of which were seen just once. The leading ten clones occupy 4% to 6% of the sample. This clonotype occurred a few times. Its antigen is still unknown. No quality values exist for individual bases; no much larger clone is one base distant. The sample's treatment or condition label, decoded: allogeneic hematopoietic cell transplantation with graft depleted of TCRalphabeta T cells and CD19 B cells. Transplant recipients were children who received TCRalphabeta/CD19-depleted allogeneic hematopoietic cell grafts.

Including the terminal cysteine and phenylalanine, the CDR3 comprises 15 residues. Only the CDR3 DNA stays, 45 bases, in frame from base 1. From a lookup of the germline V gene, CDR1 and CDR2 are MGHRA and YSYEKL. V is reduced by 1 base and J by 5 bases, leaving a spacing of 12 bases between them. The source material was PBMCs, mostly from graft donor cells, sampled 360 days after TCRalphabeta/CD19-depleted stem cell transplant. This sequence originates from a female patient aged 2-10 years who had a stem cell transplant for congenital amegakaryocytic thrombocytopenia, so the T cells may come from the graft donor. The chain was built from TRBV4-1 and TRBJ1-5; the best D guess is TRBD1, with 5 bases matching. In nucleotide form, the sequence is TGCGCCAGCAGCCAAGCGGGAAGGGGCCATCAGCCCCAGCATTTT. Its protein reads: CASSQAGRGHQPQHF.